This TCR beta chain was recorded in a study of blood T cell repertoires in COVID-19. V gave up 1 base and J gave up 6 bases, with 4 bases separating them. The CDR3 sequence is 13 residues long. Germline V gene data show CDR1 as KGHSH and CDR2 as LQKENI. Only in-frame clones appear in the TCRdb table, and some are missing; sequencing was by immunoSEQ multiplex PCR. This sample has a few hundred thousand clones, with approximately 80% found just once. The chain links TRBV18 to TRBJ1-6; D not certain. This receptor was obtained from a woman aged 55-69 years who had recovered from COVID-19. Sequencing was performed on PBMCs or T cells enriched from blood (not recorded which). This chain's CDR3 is CASSPLANSPLHF. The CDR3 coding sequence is TGTGCCAGCTCACCACTGGCTAATTCACCCCTCCACTTT.